Listed here is a single T cell receptor (beta chain). Profiling relied on immunoSEQ multiplex PCR, and the TCRdb table lists in-frame clones only, not all of them. This sample has around 100,000 clones; approximately 84% occur once, and the top ten carry 6.2%. This specimen comes from a study of blood T cell repertoires in COVID-19. From germline, CDR1 is LNHDA and CDR2 SQIVND (reference sequence). CDR3 length equals 15 residues. Trimming cost V 5 bases and J 0 bases, with 11 bases left between them. The chain uses TRBV19 and TRBJ1-3, with D tentatively TRBD1 (6 bases). Sequencing was done on a sample of peripheral blood. The receptor was derived from a human donor in a cohort sampled during active COVID-19. In DNA form, the CDR3 reads TGTGCCAGTAGTTATACAGGGAACTCTGGAAACACCATATATTTT. This translates into CASSYTGNSGNTIYF.